The 20 T cell receptor beta chains below come from one sample, sequenced in a study of shared clonotypes between healthy human individuals. The data were produced by immunoSEQ multiplex PCR, yet TCRdb's version contains in-frame clones alone and is incomplete. The sample carries about 1.9 million clones, about 93% recorded once. CD45RO-negative CD8 cells positively selected for CCR7 made up the naive population, which excluded terminally differentiated effector memory CD45RA+ cells. Sequenced: naive CD8+ T cells from PBMCs. The source is a man younger than 35 in good health. Some clones in this sample may be carry-over from other donors' samples.

The V gene is TRBV27, the J gene TRBJ2-1, with D possibly being TRBD1 (6 bases). Germline V gene data show CDR1 as MNHEY and CDR2 as SMNVEV (reference sequence). V was clipped by 3 bases and J by 5 bases, with 14 bases between them. The CDR3 extends over 15 amino acids. CDR3 protein: CASSLGPGHNNEQFF. The CDR3 DNA follows: TGTGCCAGCAGTTTGGGACCGGGACATAACAATGAGCAGTTCTTC.

With regard to this clone: Other DNA sequences in this sample translate to the same CDR3. The rearrangement links TRBV5-4 to TRBJ2-7; a weak D match, TRBD1 (6 bases). The germline CDR1 and CDR2 sequences are SGHNT and YYREEE (reference sequence). V was shortened by 2 bases and J by 3 bases, with 9 bases between the two germline ends. This CDR3 contains 13 residues. CDR3 sequence reads: CASSFTQGYEQYF. The CDR3 nucleotides read TGTGCCAGCAGCTTTACACAGGGCTACGAGCAGTACTTC.

J is TRBJ1-1 and V is TRBV7-3; D not resolved. Germline CDR1 is SGHTA and CDR2 is FQGTGA. V gave up 5 bases and J gave up 4 bases, with 11 bases separating them. The CDR3 loop spans 13 amino acids. The CDR3 nucleotides read TGTGCCAGCAGCCCCAAATTTGGCACTGAAGCTTTCTTT. It codes for CASSPKFGTEAFF.

This rearrangement joins TRBV7-6 to TRBJ2-6, with 7 bases identical to TRBD1. The CDR3 is 21 residues long. Germline CDR1 and CDR2: SGHVS and FNYEAQ. Trimming at V came to 8 bases and at J to 0 bases, leaving 22 bases not matched to a gene. This CDR3 reads CASGPTTGTAYLSSGANVLTF. CDR3 in DNA: TGTGCCAGCGGACCCACGACCGGGACAGCATACCTCAGCTCTGGGGCCAACGTCCTGACTTTC.

The rearrangement links TRBV7-2 to TRBJ2-7; possibly TRBD1 or TRBD2 for D (5 bases each). Germline CDR1 is SGHTA and CDR2 is FQGNSA. This CDR3 region has 16 residues. Trimming pared 5 bases from V and 3 bases from J, leaving 20 bases between. The CDR3 loop reads CASSHSRDGGLYEQYF. The DNA of the CDR3 is TGTGCCAGCAGCCACTCCCGGGACGGAGGACTCTACGAGCAGTACTTC.

This clone was recorded a few times. The chain links TRBV6-6 to TRBJ1-2; perhaps TRBD1 as D (5 bases). CDR3 length: 12 residues. Germline loops: CDR1 MNHNY, CDR2 SVGAGI (reference sequence). The V end was cut by 11 bases, the J end by 5 bases, with 15 bases between. CDR3 amino acids: CAAETVPYGYTF. In DNA, the CDR3 is TGTGCCGCCGAGACAGTACCGTATGGCTACACCTTC.

This chain joins TRBV5-8 and TRBJ1-1, with a possible D match to TRBD1 (5 bases). Germline values: CDR1 SGHTS, CDR2 YDEGEE. The CDR3 is made up of 14 amino acids. Trimming took 4 bases from V and 0 from J, leaving 10 bases between them. CDR3 sequence: CASSHGQLNTEAFF. CDR3 sequence (DNA): TGTGCCAGCAGCCACGGACAACTGAACACTGAAGCTTTCTTT.

The chain joins TRBV7-9 to TRBJ2-7, with 7 bases aligning to TRBD1. The germline V gene has CDR1 SEHNR and CDR2 FQNEAQ (reference sequence). V lost 10 bases and J lost 2; bases outside the gene matches: 8. The CDR3 loop spans 13 amino acids. CDR3 nucleotide sequence: TGTGCCACCGATCGACAGGGCCCCTACGAGCAGTACTTC. Translated, it gives CATDRQGPYEQYF. The full variable domain, rest sourced from reference TRBV7-9 and TRBJ2-7, is DTGVSQNPRHKITKRGQNVTFRCDPISEHNRLYWYRQTLGQGPEFLTYFQNEAQLEKSRLLSDRFSAERPKGSFSTLEIQRTEQGDSAMYLCATDRQGPYEQYFGPGTRLTVT.

This clone was observed once. This CDR3 is also generated by other DNA sequences in the sample. The J gene is TRBJ2-7, the V gene TRBV14, with D hard to call. V was shortened by 1 base and J by 0 bases, with 7 bases between the two germline ends. The CDR3 is 14 amino acids. From germline, CDR1 is SGHDN and CDR2 FVKESK. The CDR3: CASSQGWDSYEQYF. The CDR3 nucleotides are TGTGCCAGCAGCCAAGGATGGGACTCCTACGAGCAGTACTTC.

This clone was detected only once. This chain joins TRBV28 and TRBJ1-5; D call uncertain. CDR1 and CDR2 (germline): MDHEN, SYDVKM. CDR3 length: 14 residues. The V end lost 7 bases, the J end lost 0 bases, and 10 bases lay between the germline ends. The CDR3 coding sequence is TGTGCCAGCAATCCACGTATTAGCAATCAGCCCCAGCATTTT. Translated, it gives CASNPRISNQPQHF.

The CDR3 is CASSHQNGGLAGNEQFF. The CDR3 nucleotides read TGCGCCAGCAGCCATCAAAATGGGGGACTAGCGGGAAATGAGCAGTTCTTC. The chain links TRBV5-1 to TRBJ2-1; 13 bases map to TRBD2. Germline CDR1 reads SGHRS; CDR2 reads YFSETQ. This CDR3 region has 17 residues. Trimming removed 4 bases from V and 7 bases from J; junction bases left unmatched: 11.

The chain links TRBV27 to TRBJ2-3; weak D call: TRBD2 (5 bases). V gave up 6 bases and J gave up 6 bases, with 19 bases separating them. CDR1 and CDR2 from the germline V gene are MNHEY and SMNVEV (reference sequence). The CDR3 totals 15 residues. The CDR3 region is CASRKLVGLADTQYF. CDR3 DNA: TGTGCCAGCAGGAAACTAGTGGGTTTGGCGGATACGCAGTATTTT.

As regards this clone: The identical CDR3 is also encoded by other nucleotide sequences in the sample. The V and J genes are TRBV10-3 and TRBJ1-1; 7 bases agree with TRBD1. J was trimmed by 1 base and V by 2 bases; bases with no gene match: 1. From germline, CDR1 is ENHRY and CDR2 SYGVKD. CDR3 length: 14 residues. Written as DNA, the CDR3 is TGTGCCATCAGTGAGAGGACAGGGAACACTGAAGCTTTCTTT. Encoded protein: CAISERTGNTEAFF.

This clone has only one observation. The same CDR3 can be traced to other DNA sequences in this sample. The chain joins TRBV5-1 to TRBJ2-5, with D perhaps TRBD1 (5 bases). The V end was cut by 3 bases, the J end by 0 bases, with 9 bases between. The germline V gene has CDR1 SGHRS and CDR2 YFSETQ. The CDR3 consists of 14 residues. The CDR3 loop is CASSSTGDQETQYF. The CDR3 region has the DNA TGCGCCAGCAGCTCAACAGGAGACCAAGAGACCCAGTACTTC.

V is TRBV6-1 and J is TRBJ2-5, with unresolved D. V was cut by 6 bases and J by 2 bases, with 13 bases left in between. Germline V CDR1 and CDR2: MNHNS, SASEGT. This CDR3 comprises 14 residues. The CDR3 spells CASRLTAAQETQYF. The CDR3 coding sequence is TGTGCCAGCAGGCTGACCGCCGCTCAAGAGACCCAGTACTTC.

The chain is built from TRBV14 and TRBJ2-7; 7 nucleotides line up with TRBD1. Germline lookup yields CDR1 SGHDN and CDR2 FVKESK. The CDR3 runs 15 residues. J was trimmed by 4 bases and V by 3 bases; bases with no gene match: 9. The CDR3 region has the DNA TGTGCCAGCAGCCAGAAGACAGGGAGCGTTTACGAGCAGTACTTC. This encodes CASSQKTGSVYEQYF.

The rearrangement joins TRBV4-1 to TRBJ2-1, with a tentative D call TRBD2 (6 bases). Trimming removed 6 bases from V and 8 bases from J, with 20 bases in between. Germline V gene sequence: CDR1 MGHRA, CDR2 YSYEKL. CDR3 length equals 15 residues. CDR3 sequence: CASSYRGTRGDEQFF. The CDR3 DNA follows: TGCGCCAGCAGTTATCGCGGGACTCGGGGCGATGAGCAGTTCTTC.

The V call is TRBV6-1, the J call TRBJ2-1, with a weak D call TRBD2 (7 bases). The V and J ends lost 3 bases and 2 bases respectively, with 17 bases between them. Germline loops: CDR1 MNHNS, CDR2 SASEGT. There are 17 residues in the CDR3. The CDR3 loop reads CASSDLQGRGAYNEQFF. As DNA, the CDR3 is TGTGCCAGCAGTGACCTCCAAGGGAGGGGGGCCTACAATGAGCAGTTCTTC.

V is TRBV28 and J is TRBJ1-1; D is ambiguous. V lost 2 bases and J 5 bases, leaving 12 bases between the germline ends. The CDR3 has 14 amino acids. CDR1 is MDHEN, CDR2 SYDVKM, per germline. The DNA of the CDR3 is TGTGCCAGCAGTTTACATCCGCGTTGGACTGAAGCTTTCTTT. Encoded protein: CASSLHPRWTEAFF.

This clone was counted once. This chain connects TRBV5-8 to TRBJ2-7, with D tentatively TRBD1 (6 bases). The V and J ends lost 2 bases and 7 bases respectively, with 13 bases between them. Germline V gene data show CDR1 as SGHTS and CDR2 as YDEGEE. The CDR3 consists of 13 residues. The CDR3 DNA follows: TGTGCCAGCAGCTTAAGAACAGGGAGAGAGCAGTACTTC. Its translation is CASSLRTGREQYF.